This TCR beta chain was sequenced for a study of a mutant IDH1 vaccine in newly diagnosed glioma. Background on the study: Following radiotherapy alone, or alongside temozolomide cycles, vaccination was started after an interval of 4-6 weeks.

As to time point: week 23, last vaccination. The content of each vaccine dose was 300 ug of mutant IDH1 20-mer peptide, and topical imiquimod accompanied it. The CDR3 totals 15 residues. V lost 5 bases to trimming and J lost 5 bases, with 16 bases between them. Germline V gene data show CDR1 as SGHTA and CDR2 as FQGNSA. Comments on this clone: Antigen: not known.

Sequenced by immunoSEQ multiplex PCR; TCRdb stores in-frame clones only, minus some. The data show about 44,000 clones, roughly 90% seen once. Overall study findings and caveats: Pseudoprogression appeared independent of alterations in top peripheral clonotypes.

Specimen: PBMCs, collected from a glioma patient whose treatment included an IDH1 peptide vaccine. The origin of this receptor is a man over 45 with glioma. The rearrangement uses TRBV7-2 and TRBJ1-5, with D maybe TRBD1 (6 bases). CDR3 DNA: TGTGCCAGCAGCCAAGGCGGGGCAGGGGATCAGCCCCAGCATTTT. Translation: CASSQGGAGDQPQHF.